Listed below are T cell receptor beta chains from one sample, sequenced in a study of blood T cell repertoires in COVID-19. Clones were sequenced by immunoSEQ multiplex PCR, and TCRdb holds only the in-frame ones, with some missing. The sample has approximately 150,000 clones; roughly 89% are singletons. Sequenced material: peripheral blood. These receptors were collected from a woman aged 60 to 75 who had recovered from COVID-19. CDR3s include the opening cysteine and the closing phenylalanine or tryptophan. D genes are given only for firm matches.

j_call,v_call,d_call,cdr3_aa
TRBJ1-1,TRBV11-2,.,CASSEEEGGDTEAFF
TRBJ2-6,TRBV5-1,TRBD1,CASSRDSSSGANVLTF
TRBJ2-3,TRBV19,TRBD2,CASSIRGGTDTQYF
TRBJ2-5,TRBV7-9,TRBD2,CASSLGLAGVKETQYF
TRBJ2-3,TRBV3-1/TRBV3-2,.,CASSLLADSTDTQYF
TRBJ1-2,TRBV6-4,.,CASSDSGRTGNYGYTF
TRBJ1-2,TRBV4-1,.,CASSQGQATVYGYTF
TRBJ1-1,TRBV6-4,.,CASREGEGTEAFF
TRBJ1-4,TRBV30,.,CAWSVAGTSNEKLFF
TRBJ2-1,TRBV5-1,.,CASASSSYNEQFF
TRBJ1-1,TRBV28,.,CASSPPGGYTEAFF
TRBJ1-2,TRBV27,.,CASSLKGGNYGYTF
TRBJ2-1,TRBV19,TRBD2,CASGGGTIENEQFF
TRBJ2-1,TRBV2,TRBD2,CASSEGSGDNEQFF
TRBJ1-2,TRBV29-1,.,CSVEDLSYGYTF
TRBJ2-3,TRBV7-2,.,CASSLRGQEYF
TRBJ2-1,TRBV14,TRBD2,CASSPLAGGNPYNEQFF
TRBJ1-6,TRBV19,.,CASSSRTPHNYNSPLHF
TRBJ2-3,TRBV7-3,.,CASSLGSGGLSTDTQYF
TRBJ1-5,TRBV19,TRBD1,CASNYRGRNQPQHF
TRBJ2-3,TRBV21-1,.,CASSPQWGPDTQYF
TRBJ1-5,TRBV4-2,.,CASSQDWTNQPQHF